The present entry profiles one TCR beta chain with its context. Its matching antigen is unknown. Within the sample, other DNA sequences also encode this same CDR3. The entirety of the isolated RNA underwent reverse transcription, so expressed TCRB transcripts were sequenced. An average roughly 3.5 million reads came from naive, central memory and regulatory T cell samples. TCRdb's table, derived via immunoSEQ multiplex PCR, lists solely in-frame clones and lacks some. The sample lists hundreds of thousands of clones, about 14% occurring once. This entry comes from a study of beta chain features in type 1 diabetes. General study findings and limits: Among all four CD4+ subsets, Type 1 diabetes patients had TCRB CDR3s that were moderately but significantly shorter.

Input material: naive CD4+ T cells from blood. The receptor comes from a man aged 18-30 years with type 1 diabetes.

The CDR3 here is CAWSSYGNQPQHF. The CDR3, as DNA: TGTGCCTGGAGTAGTTACGGTAATCAGCCCCAGCATTTT. The chain recombines TRBV30 with TRBJ1-5; D is uncertain. This CDR3 has 13 residues. V lost 2 bases and J 4 bases, leaving 9 bases between the germline ends. Germline CDR1 is GTSNPN and CDR2 is SVGIG (reference sequence).